Given below is one T cell receptor beta chain in context. Only in-frame clones appear in the TCRdb table, and some are missing; sequencing was by immunoSEQ multiplex PCR. Across around 150,000 clones, the top ten clones capture about 2.2% of the sample. The data were taken from a study of T cell responses to AZD1222 COVID-19 vaccine. The specimen sequenced was peripheral blood. The sequence was obtained from an adult in good health.

The DNA for the CDR3 is TGTGCCAGCAGCCCCTGGACAGGGGAGGAGGGCTACACCTTC. Translation gives CASSPWTGEEGYTF. The V and J genes are TRBV7-8 and TRBJ1-2; 9 bases are a match to TRBD1. Losses at the gene ends were 5 bases for V and 8 bases for J; bases not matched to a gene: 9. CDR1 SGHVS and CDR2 FQNEAQ come from the germline V gene. CDR3 length: 14 residues.